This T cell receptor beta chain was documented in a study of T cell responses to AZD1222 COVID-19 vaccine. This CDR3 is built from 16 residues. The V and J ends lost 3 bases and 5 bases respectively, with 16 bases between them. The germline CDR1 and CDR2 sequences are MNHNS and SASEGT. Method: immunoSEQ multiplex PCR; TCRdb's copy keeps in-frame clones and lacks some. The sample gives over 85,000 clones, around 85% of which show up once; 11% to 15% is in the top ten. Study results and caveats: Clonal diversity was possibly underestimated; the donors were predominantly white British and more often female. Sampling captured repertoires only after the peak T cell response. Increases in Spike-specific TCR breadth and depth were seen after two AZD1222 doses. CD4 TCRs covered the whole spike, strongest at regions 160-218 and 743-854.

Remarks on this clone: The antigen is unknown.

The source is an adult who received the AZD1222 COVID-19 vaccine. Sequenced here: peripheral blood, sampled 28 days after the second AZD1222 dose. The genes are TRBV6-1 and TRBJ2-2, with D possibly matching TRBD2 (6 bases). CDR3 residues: CASSERGLWGTGELFF. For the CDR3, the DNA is TGTGCCAGCAGTGAGCGGGGACTCTGGGGAACCGGGGAGCTGTTTTTT.